The 9 T cell receptor beta chains reported below all come from one sample, sequenced in a study of PD-1 blockade in classical Hodgkin lymphoma. Using immunoSEQ multiplex PCR, the repertoire was profiled, and TCRdb retains in-frame clones only, with some absent. The sample shows around 30,000 clones, more than 85% of them seen only once. Time point: cycle 4 day 1 (C4D1), after more than five weeks of nivolumab. All patients relapsed after autologous stem cell transplantation, and brentuximab vedotin exposure varied. Magnetic negative selection purified CD4+ T cells from thawed PBMCs. The sequences come from CD4+ T cells from blood, collected before the fourth cycle of nivolumab. These receptors were taken from a human donor with classical Hodgkin lymphoma.

The sample holds one count of this clone. V is TRBV6-1 and J is TRBJ1-2, with D unresolved. The CDR3 runs 10 residues. The germline CDR1 and CDR2 sequences are MNHNS and SASEGT. V gave up 6 bases and J gave up 3 bases, with 2 bases separating them. CDR3 sequence reads: CASRDYGYTF. The CDR3 DNA sequence: TGTGCCAGCAGGGACTATGGCTACACCTTC.

The V gene is TRBV29-1, the J gene TRBJ2-7; 8 nucleotides line up with TRBD2. Germline values: CDR1 SQVTM, CDR2 ANQGSEA. V trimming: 7 bases; J trimming: 7 bases; junction bases outside the gene matches: 15. The CDR3 has 14 amino acids. CDR3 nucleotide sequence: TGCAGCGCCAAGGGGGTTAGCGGGGTGAGGGAGCAGTACTTC. This gives the protein CSAKGVSGVREQYF.

This clone has just a few counts. The genes are TRBV7-9 and TRBJ1-5; weak D call: TRBD1 (5 bases). Germline CDR1 is SEHNR and CDR2 is FQNEAQ (reference sequence). Trimming shortened V by 3 bases and J by 3 bases, and 9 bases separated the two germline ends. The CDR3 covers 14 residues. The CDR3 loop reads CASSLGQFNQPQHF. DNA of the CDR3: TGTGCCAGCAGCTTGGGGCAGTTCAATCAGCCCCAGCATTTT.

The chain has TRBV29-1 and TRBJ1-1; D gene unclear. CDR1 and CDR2 (germline): SQVTM, ANQGSEA. The CDR3 sequence is 12 residues long. The ends were cut back, 1 base at V and 4 bases at J, with 7 bases in the middle. The CDR3 DNA sequence: TGCAGCGTTGAAGGACGGGGCACTGAAGCTTTCTTT. Its protein is CSVEGRGTEAFF.

The chain is built from TRBV28 and TRBJ2-1; D remains unclear. Germline assignment: CDR1 MDHEN and CDR2 SYDVKM. Trimming shortened V by 5 bases and J by 4 bases, and 9 bases separated the two germline ends. This CDR3 has 13 residues. The CDR3 loop reads CASSEMWYNEQFF. Here the CDR3 DNA reads TGTGCCAGCAGTGAGATGTGGTACAATGAGCAGTTCTTC.

About this clone: Other DNA variants within this sample encode the same CDR3. The rearrangement links TRBV2 to TRBJ2-7; D unclear. Trimming left V 1 base short and J 1 base short, with 11 bases between. This CDR3 has 15 residues. CDR1 SNHLY and CDR2 FYNNEI come from the germline V gene. The CDR3 DNA follows: TGTGCCAGCAGTGAAGGGGGTGGTCGATCCTACGAGCAGTACTTC. Protein product: CASSEGGGRSYEQYF.

The gene calls are TRBV7-8 and TRBJ2-7; either TRBD1 or TRBD2 may fit D (6 bases each). Germline V gene lookup returns CDR1 SGHVS and CDR2 FQNEAQ. This CDR3 is built from 21 residues. Between the trimmed V and J ends, which lost 0 bases and 0 bases, there was a span of 27 bases. Here the CDR3 reads CASSLAVVRRGVGGLSYEQYF. In DNA, the CDR3 is TGTGCCAGCAGCTTAGCCGTAGTCAGACGAGGAGTTGGGGGGCTCTCCTACGAGCAGTACTTC.

The chain is built from TRBV6-6 and TRBJ2-5; no reliable D call. The V and J ends lost 2 bases and 5 bases respectively, with 3 bases between them. The CDR3 covers 11 residues. Looked up from germline, CDR1 is MNHNY and CDR2 is SVGAGI (reference sequence). CDR3 coding DNA: TGTGCCAGCAGTTACGGCGAGACCCAGTACTTC. Translating it yields CASSYGETQYF.

This chain uses TRBV9 with TRBJ2-3, with D maybe TRBD2 (5 bases). CDR3 length equals 17 residues. Germline CDR1 is SGDLS and CDR2 is YYNGEE. Trimming cost V 0 bases and J 3 bases, with 17 bases left between them. As DNA, the CDR3 is TGTGCCAGCAGCGTAGGGTTTCCGGGAAGTGGGACAGATACGCAGTATTTT. Translation: CASSVGFPGSGTDTQYF.